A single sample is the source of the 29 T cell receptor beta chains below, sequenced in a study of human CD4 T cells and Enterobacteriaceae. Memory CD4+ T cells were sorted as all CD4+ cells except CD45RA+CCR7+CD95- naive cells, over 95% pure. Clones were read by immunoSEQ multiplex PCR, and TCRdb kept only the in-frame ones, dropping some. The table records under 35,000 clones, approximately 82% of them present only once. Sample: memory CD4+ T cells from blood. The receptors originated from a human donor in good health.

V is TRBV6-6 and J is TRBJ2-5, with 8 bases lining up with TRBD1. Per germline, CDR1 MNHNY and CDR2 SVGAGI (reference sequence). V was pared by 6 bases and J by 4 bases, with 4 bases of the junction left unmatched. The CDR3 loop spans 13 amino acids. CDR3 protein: CASSRGQGETQYF. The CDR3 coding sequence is TGTGCCAGCAGCCGTGGACAGGGAGAGACCCAGTACTTC.

This CDR3 is CASSVEAGAVNEQFF. Here the CDR3 DNA reads TGTGCCAGCAGCGTCGAAGCGGGAGCGGTGAATGAGCAGTTCTTC. The chain carries TRBV9 and TRBJ2-1, with 8 bases fitting TRBD2. Unmatched junction bases numbered 8, after V lost 2 bases and J lost 7 bases. CDR3 length: 15 residues. Germline CDR1 is SGDLS and CDR2 is YYNGEE.

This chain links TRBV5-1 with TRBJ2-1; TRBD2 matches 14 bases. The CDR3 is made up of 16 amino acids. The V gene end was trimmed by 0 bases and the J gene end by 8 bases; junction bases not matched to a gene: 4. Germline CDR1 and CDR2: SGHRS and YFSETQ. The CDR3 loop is CASSLGRLAGGDEQFF. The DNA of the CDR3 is TGCGCCAGCAGCTTGGGCCGACTAGCGGGAGGGGATGAGCAGTTCTTC.

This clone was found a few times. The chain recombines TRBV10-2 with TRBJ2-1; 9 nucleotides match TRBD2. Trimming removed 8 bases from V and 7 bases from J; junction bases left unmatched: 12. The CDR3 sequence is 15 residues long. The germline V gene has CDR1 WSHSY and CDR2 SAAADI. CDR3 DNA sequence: TGCGCCAGCGCCCAAATAGCGGGAGTTGTGAATGAGCAGTTCTTC. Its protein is CASAQIAGVVNEQFF.

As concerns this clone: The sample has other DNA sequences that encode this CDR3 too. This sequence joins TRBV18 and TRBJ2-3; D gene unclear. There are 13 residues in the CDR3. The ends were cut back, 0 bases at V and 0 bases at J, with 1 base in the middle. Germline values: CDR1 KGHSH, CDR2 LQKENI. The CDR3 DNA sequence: TGTGCCAGCTCACCACCTAGCACAGATACGCAGTATTTT. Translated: CASSPPSTDTQYF.

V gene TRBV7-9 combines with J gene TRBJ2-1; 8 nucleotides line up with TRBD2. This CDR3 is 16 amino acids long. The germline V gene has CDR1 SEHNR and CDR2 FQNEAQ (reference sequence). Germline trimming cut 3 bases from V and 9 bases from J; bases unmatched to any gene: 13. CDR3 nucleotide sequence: TGTGCCAGCAGCTTGGCACTAGCGGTCGCGAGGGGTGAGCAGTTCTTC. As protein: CASSLALAVARGEQFF.

CDR3 DNA sequence: TGTGCCAGCAGACCAACAGGGGACTGGTTCTACAATGAGCAGTTCTTC. Protein: CASRPTGDWFYNEQFF. This chain uses TRBV7-2 with TRBJ2-1; possible D gene TRBD1, 7 bases. Germline assignment: CDR1 SGHTA and CDR2 FQGNSA. With 6 bases removed from V and 3 bases from J, the gap between germline ends came to 18 bases. The CDR3 runs 16 residues.

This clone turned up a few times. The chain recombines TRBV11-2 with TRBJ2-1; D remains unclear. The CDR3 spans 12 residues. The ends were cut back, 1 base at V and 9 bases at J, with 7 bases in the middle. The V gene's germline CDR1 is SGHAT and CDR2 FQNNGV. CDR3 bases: TGTGCCAGCAGCTTAGGGTTCGGTGAGCAGTTCTTC. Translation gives CASSLGFGEQFF.

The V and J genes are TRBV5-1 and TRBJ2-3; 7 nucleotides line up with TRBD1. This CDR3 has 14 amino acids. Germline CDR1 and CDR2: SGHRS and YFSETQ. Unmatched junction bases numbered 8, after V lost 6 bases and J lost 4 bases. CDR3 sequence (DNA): TGCGCCAGCAATAGGGTGAGGGGGCCAGATACGCAGTATTTT. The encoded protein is CASNRVRGPDTQYF.

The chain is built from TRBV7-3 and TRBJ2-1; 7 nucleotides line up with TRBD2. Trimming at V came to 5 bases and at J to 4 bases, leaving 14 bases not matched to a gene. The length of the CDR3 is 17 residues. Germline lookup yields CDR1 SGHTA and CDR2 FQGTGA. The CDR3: CASSPQGNGRLYNEQFF. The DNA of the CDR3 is TGTGCCAGCAGCCCTCAAGGGAACGGGAGGCTATACAATGAGCAGTTCTTC.

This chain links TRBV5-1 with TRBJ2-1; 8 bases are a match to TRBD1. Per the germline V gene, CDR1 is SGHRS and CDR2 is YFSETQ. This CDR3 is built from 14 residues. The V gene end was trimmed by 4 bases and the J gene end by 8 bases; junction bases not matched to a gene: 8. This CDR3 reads CASSPLDRVDEQFF. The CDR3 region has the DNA TGCGCCAGCAGCCCACTGGACAGGGTCGATGAGCAGTTCTTC. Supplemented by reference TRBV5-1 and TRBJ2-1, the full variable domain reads KAGVTQTPRYLIKTRGQQVTLSCSPISGHRSVSWYQQTPGQGLQFLFEYFSETQRNKGNFPGRFSGRQFSNSRSEMNVSTLELGDSALYLCASSPLDRVDEQFFGPGTRLTVL.

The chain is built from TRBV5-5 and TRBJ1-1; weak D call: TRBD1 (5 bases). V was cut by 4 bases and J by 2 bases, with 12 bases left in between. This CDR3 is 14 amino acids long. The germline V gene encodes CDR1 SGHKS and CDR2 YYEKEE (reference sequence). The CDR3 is CASSVSRVNTEAFF. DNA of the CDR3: TGTGCCAGCAGCGTGAGCAGGGTCAACACTGAAGCTTTCTTT.

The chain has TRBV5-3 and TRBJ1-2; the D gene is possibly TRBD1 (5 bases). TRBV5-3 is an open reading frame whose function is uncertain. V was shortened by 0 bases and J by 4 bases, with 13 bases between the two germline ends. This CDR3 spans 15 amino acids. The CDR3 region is CARSLAETVPYGYTF. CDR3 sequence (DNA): TGTGCCAGAAGCTTGGCCGAGACAGTTCCCTATGGCTACACCTTC.

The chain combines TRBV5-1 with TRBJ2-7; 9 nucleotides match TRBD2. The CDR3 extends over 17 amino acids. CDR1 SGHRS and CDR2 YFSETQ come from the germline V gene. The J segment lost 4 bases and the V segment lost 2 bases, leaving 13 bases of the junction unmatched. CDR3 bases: TGCGCCAGCAGCTTATCACCCATGACTAGCGGACCTTACGAGCAGTACTTC. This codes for CASSLSPMTSGPYEQYF.

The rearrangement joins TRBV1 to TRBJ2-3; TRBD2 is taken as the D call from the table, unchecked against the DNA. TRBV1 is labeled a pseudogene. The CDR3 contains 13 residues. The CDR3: CTRRESGSDTQYF. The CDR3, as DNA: TGCACCAGGCGGGAGAGCGGGAGTGATACGCAGTATTTT.

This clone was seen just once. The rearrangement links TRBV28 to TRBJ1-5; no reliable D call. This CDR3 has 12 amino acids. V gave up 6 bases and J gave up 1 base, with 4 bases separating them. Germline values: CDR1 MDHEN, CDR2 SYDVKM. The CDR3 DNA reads TGTGCCAGCAGCCAGAGCAATCAGCCCCAGCATTTT. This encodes CASSQSNQPQHF.

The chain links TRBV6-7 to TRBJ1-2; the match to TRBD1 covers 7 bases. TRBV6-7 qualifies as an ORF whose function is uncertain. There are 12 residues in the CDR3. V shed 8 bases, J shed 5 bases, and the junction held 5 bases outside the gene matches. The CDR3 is CASPNRGYGYTF. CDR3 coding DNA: TGTGCCAGCCCAAACAGGGGATATGGCTACACCTTC.

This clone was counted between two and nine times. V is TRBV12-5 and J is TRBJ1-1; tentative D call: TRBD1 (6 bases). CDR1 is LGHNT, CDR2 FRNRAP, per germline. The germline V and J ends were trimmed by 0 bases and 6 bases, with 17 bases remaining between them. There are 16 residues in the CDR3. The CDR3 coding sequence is TGTGCTAGTGGTTTGGTACAAGGGGGAGCGGTCGCTGAAGCTTTCTTT. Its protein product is CASGLVQGGAVAEAFF.

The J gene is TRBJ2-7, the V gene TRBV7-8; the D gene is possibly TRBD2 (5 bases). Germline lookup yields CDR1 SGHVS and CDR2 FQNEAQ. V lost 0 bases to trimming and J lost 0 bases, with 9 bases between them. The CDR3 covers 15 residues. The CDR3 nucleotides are TGTGCCAGCAGCTTAGCGGAGCGGAACTCCTACGAGCAGTACTTC. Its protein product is CASSLAERNSYEQYF.

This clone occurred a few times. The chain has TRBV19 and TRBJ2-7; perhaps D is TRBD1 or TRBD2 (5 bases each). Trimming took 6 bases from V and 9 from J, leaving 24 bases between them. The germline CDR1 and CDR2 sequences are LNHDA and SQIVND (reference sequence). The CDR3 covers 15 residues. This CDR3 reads CASSETGTAREGQYF. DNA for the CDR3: TGTGCCAGTAGCGAAACCGGGACGGCGAGAGAAGGGCAGTACTTC.

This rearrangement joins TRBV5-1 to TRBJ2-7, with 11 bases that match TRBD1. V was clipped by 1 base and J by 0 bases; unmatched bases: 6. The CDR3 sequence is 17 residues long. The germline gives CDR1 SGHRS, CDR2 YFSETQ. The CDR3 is CASSLYGGQGASYEQYF. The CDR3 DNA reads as TGCGCCAGCAGCTTGTATGGAGGACAGGGGGCCTCCTACGAGCAGTACTTC.

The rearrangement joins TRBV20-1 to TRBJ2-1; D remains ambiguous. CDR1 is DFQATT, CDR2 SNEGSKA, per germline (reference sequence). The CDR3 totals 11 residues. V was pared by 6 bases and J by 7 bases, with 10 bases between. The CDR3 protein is CSAPAGNEQFF. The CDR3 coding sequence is TGCAGTGCCCCGGCAGGAAATGAGCAGTTCTTC.

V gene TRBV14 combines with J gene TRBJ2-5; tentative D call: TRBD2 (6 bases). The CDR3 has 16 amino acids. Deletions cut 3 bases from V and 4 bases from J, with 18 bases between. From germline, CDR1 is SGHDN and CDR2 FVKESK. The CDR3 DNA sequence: TGTGCCAGCAGCCATGGGGGGTCGAGGGCACGAGAGACCCAGTACTTC. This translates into CASSHGGSRARETQYF.

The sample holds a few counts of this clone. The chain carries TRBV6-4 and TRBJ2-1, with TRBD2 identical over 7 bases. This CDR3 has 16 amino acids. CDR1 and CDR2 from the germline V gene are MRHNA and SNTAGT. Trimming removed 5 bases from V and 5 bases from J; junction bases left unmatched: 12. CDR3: CASSHEMGEGNNEQFF. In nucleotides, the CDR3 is TGTGCCAGCAGTCATGAGATGGGGGAGGGGAACAATGAGCAGTTCTTC.

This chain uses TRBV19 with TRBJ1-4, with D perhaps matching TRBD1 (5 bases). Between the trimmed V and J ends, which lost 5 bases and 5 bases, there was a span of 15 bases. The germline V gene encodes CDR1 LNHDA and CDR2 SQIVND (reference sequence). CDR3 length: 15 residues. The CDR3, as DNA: TGTGCCAGTAGTTCTCAGACAGCACCCAATGAAAAACTGTTTTTT. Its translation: CASSSQTAPNEKLFF.

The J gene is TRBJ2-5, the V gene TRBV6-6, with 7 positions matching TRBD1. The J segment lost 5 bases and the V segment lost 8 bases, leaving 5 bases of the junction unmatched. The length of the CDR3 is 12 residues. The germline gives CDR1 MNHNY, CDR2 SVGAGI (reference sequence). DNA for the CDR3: TGTGCCAGCCAGGGGGACGAGGAGACCCAGTACTTC. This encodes CASQGDEETQYF.

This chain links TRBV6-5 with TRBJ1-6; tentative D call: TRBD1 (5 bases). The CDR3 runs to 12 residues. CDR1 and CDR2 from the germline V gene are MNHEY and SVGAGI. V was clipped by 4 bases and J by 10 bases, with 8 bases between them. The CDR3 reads CASSFRDSPLHF. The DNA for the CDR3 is TGTGCCAGCAGTTTCAGGGACTCACCCCTCCACTTT.

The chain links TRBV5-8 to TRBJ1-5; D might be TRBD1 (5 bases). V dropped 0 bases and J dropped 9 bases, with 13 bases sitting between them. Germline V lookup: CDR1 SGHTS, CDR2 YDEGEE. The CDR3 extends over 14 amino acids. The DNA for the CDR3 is TGTGCCAGCAGCTTGGGGGGGGGAAAGAGGCCCCAGCATTTT. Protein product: CASSLGGGKRPQHF.

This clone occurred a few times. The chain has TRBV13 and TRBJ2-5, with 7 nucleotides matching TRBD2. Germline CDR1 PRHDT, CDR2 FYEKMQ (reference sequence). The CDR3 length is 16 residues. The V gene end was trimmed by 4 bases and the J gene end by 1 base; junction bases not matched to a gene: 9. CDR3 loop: CASSSSLAESQETQYF. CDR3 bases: TGTGCCAGCAGCTCTTCCCTAGCGGAGAGCCAAGAGACCCAGTACTTC.